This TCR beta chain was recorded in a study of cytomegalovirus exposure and HLA in healthy donors. Study-level points and caveats: Among TCR sequences, most were rare, though some public TCRs appeared in many donors. Investigators reported fewer than 200 TCR beta chains as tied to cytomegalovirus.

With V trimmed by 3 bases and J by 9 bases, 11 bases remained unmatched. The CDR3 totals 16 residues. Germline CDR1 and CDR2: MDHEN and SYDVKM. TCRdb's table, derived via immunoSEQ multiplex PCR, lists solely in-frame clones and lacks some. The table lists approximately 260,000 clones, 70% to 90% of them singletons, with 1% in the top ten. Notes on this clone: Its specificity is not known.

This chain uses TRBV28 with TRBJ2-2; 9 bases are shared with TRBD1. The sample consisted of PBMCs. The sequence came from a woman aged 18-29 years in good health and CMV-seronegative. CDR3 nucleotides: TGTGCCAGCAGTTTGAGGGACAGGGAGGATTCACGGGAGCTGTTTTTT. Its protein is CASSLRDREDSRELFF.